The sequence of this T cell receptor beta chain was determined in a study of T cells in Graves' hyperthyroidism and ophthalmopathy. This clonotype was detected only a few times. The antigen is not known. It was considered stable Graves' hyperthyroidism when ophthalmopathy did not progress within 18 months. Newly diagnosed hyperthyroidism, duration under 2 months, in patients aged 18 to 65. Diagnosing involved the use of clinical symptoms, serum thyroxine and TRAb, thyroid ultrasound and orbital computed tomography. Germline CDR1 is LGHDT and CDR2 is YNNKEL (reference sequence). The trim removed 3 bases at V and 6 bases at J, leaving 5 bases unmatched. The CDR3 runs to 14 residues. Researchers took RNA transcripts and amplified the TCR beta CDR3 regions from them. A set of HTBI primers served as the primers for a first-round RT-PCR of the TCR CDR3. One entry per CDR3 protein results from TCRdb running MiXCR on the multiplex PCR reads. This table has approximately 590,000 distinct CDR3 sequences, around 16% appearing once.

Points from the study as a whole: In the blood, most expanded thyroid clonotypes above 0.001 appeared as well.

Sequencing was carried out using blood. The receptor comes from a woman aged 25 to 39 with Graves' hyperthyroidism. This chain uses TRBV3-1 with TRBJ1-5; 7 nucleotides line up with TRBD1. CDR3 nucleotide sequence: TGTGCCAGCAGCCAGAACAGGGGTGGTCAGCCCCAGCATTTT. Translated, it gives CASSQNRGGQPQHF.